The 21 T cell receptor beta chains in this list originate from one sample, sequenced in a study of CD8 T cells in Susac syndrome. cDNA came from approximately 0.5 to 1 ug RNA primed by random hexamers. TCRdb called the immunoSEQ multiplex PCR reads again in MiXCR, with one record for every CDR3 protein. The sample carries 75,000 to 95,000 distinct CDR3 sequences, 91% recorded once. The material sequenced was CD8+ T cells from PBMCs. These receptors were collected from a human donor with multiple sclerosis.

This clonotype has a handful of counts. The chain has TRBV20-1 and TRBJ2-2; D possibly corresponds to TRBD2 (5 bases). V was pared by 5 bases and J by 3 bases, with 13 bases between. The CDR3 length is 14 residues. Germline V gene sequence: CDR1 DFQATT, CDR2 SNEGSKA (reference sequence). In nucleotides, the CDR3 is TGCAGTGCTCCCCCTACGGGGTACACCGGGGAGCTGTTTTTT. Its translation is CSAPPTGYTGELFF.

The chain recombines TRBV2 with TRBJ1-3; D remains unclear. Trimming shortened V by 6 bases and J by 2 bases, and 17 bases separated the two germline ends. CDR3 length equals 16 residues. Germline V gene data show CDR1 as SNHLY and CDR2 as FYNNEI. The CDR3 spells CASRKGGFTAGNTIYF. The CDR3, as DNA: TGTGCCAGCAGAAAGGGCGGGTTTACAGCTGGAAACACCATATATTTT.

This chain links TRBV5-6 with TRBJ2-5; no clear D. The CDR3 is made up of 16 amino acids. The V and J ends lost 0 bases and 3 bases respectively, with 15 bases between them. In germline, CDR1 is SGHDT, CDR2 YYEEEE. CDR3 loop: CASSLVAIGEEETQYF. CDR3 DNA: TGTGCCAGCAGCTTGGTGGCAATCGGAGAGGAAGAGACCCAGTACTTC.

CDR3 coding DNA: TGTGCCAGCAGCCCCCTCCTGGGGGACACACCTGGGGGCACAGATACGCAGTATTTT. Amino acid sequence: CASSPLLGDTPGGTDTQYF. J is TRBJ2-3 and V is TRBV3-1; a weak D match, TRBD1 (6 bases). CDR3 size: 19 residues. The germline V gene encodes CDR1 LGHDT and CDR2 YNNKEL (reference sequence). Trimming pared 4 bases from V and 1 base from J, leaving 24 bases between.

CDR3 nucleotides: TGCAGTGCTATAGAAACGGGGTTCTCCTACGAGCAGTACTTC. This gives the protein CSAIETGFSYEQYF. V gene TRBV20-1 combines with J gene TRBJ2-7; the D gene is possibly TRBD2 (5 bases). Germline CDR1 and CDR2: DFQATT and SNEGSKA (reference sequence). CDR3 length equals 14 residues. V was cut by 4 bases and J by 0 bases, with 13 bases left in between.

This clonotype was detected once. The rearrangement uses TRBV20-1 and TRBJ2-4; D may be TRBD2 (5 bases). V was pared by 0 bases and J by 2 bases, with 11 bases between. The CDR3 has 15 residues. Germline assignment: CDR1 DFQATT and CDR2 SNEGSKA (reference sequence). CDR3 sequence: CSARDGGSPKNIQYF. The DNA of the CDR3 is TGCAGTGCTAGAGATGGAGGCAGCCCCAAAAACATTCAGTACTTC.

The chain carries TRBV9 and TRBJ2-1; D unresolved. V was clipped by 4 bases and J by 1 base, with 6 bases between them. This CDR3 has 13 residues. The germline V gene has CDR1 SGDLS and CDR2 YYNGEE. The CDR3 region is CASSPASYNEQFF. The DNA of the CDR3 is TGTGCCAGCAGCCCGGCGTCCTACAATGAGCAGTTCTTC. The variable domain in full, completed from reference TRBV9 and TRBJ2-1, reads DSGVTQTPKHLITATGQRVTLRCSPRSGDLSVYWYQQSLDQGLQFLIQYYNGEERAKGNILERFSAQQFPDLHSELNLSSLELGDSALYFCASSPASYNEQFFGPGTRLTVL.

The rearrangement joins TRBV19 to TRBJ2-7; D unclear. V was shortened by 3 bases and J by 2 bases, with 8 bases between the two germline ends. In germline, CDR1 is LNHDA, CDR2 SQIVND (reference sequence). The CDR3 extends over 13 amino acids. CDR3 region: CASSIAVTYEQYF. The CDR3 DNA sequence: TGTGCCAGTAGTATCGCAGTAACCTACGAGCAGTACTTC.

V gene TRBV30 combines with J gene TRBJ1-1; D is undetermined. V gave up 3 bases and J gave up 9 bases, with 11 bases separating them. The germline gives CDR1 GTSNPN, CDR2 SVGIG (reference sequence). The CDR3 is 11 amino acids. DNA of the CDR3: TGTGCCTGGAGCCTTGCCACCCAAGCTTTCTTT. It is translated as CAWSLATQAFF.

CDR3 region: CASSLVGDYTYEQYF. The CDR3 region has the DNA TGTGCCAGCAGTCTCGTAGGGGATTACACCTACGAGCAGTACTTC. The chain uses TRBV28 and TRBJ2-7; tentatively, D is TRBD1 (5 bases). V was pared by 5 bases and J by 2 bases, with 16 bases between. Germline V gene sequence: CDR1 MDHEN, CDR2 SYDVKM. There are 15 residues in the CDR3.

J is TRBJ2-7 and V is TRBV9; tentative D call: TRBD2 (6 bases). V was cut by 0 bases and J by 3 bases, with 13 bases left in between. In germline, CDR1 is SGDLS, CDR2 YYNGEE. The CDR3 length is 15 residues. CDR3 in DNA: TGTGCCAGCAGCGTAGGGGTTAGCGGAGTCTACGAGCAGTACTTC. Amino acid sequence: CASSVGVSGVYEQYF.

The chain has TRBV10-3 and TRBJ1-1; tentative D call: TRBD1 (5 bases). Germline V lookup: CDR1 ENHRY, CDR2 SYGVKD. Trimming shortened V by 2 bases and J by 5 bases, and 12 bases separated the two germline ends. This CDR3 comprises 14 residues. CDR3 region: CAISEPGRRTEAFF. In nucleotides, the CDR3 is TGTGCCATCAGTGAGCCAGGGAGGAGGACTGAAGCTTTCTTT.

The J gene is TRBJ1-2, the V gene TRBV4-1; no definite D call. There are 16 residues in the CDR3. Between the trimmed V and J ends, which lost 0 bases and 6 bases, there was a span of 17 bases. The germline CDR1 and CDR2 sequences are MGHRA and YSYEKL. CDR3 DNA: TGCGCCAGCAGCCAAGAGTGGCAGGCGGTTAGGAATGGCTACACCTTC. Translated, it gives CASSQEWQAVRNGYTF.

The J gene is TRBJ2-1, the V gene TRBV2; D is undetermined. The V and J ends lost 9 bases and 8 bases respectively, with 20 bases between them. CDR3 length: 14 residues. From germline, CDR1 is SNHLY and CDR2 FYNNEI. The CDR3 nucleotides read TGTGCCAGATCTCTTGGGCCGGGTGTCGATGAGCAGTTCTTC. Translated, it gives CARSLGPGVDEQFF. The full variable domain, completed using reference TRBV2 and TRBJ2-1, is EPEVTQTPSHQVTQMGQEVILRCVPISNHLYFYWYRQILGQKVEFLVSFYNNEISEKSEIFDDQFSVERPDGSNFTLKIRSTKLEDSAMYFCARSLGPGVDEQFFGPGTRLTVL.

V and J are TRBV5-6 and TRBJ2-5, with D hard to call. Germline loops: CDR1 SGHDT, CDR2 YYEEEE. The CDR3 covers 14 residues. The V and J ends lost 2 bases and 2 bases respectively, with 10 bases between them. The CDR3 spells CASSLGNQQETQYF. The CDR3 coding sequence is TGTGCCAGCAGCTTAGGGAACCAACAAGAGACCCAGTACTTC.

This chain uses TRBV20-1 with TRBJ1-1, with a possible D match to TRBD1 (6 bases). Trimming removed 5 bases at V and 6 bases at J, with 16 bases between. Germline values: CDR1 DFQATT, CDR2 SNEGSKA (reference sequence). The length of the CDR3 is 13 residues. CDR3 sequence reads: CSADRGGPAEAFF. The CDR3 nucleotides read TGCAGTGCTGACCGGGGGGGCCCGGCTGAAGCTTTCTTT.

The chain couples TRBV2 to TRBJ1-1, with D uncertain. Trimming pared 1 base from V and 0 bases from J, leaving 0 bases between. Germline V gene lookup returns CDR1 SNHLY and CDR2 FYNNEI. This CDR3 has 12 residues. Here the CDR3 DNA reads TGTGCCAGCAGTGAAGTGAACACTGAAGCTTTCTTT. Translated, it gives CASSEVNTEAFF.

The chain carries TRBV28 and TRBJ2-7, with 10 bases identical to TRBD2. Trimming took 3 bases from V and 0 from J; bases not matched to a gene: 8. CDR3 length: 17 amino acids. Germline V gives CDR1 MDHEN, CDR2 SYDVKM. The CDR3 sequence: CASSFYSGRPSSYEQYF. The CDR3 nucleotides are TGTGCCAGCAGTTTTTATAGCGGGAGGCCCAGCTCCTACGAGCAGTACTTC.

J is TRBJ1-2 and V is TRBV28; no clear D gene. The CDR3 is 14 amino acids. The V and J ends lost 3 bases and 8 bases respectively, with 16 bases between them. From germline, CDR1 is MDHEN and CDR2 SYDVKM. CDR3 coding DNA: TGTGCCAGCAGTTTGGTAGGGCTCACATTGGGCTACACCTTC. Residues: CASSLVGLTLGYTF.

In nucleotides, the CDR3 is TGTGCCAGCAATACAGCGGGAGGGCCTCGGAATGAGCAGTTCTTC. Translating it yields CASNTAGGPRNEQFF. The V and J genes are TRBV2 and TRBJ2-1; 10 bases fit TRBD2. This CDR3 contains 15 residues. V gave up 7 bases and J gave up 7 bases; unmatched junction bases: 10. The germline CDR1 and CDR2 sequences are SNHLY and FYNNEI.

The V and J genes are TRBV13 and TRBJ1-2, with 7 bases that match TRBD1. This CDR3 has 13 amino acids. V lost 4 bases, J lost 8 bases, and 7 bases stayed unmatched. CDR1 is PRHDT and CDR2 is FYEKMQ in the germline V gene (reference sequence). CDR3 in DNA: TGTGCCAGCAGCTCGGGACAGACGGAGGGCTACACCTTC. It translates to CASSSGQTEGYTF.